The rows below give T cell receptor beta chains drawn from one sample of a study of blood T cell repertoires in COVID-19. Libraries were prepared by immunoSEQ multiplex PCR; TCRdb keeps only in-frame clonotypes and omits some of them. The sample yields fewer than 90,000 clones, 85% to 90% seen once. What was sequenced was peripheral blood. All receptors come from a human donor in a cohort sampled during active COVID-19. CDR3s include the opening cysteine and the closing phenylalanine or tryptophan. A D gene is named only where the DNA matches it firmly. Rows may omit the clone size; those that give it use once, few, many or a size class.

>-|TRBV28|TRBJ1-1|-
CASSPYRTANTEAFF
TGTGCCAGCAGTCCATACAGGACAGCGAACACTGAAGCTTTCTTT
>-|TRBV11-2|TRBJ1-3|-
CASSLGHSSGNTIYF
TGTGCCAGCAGCTTAGGGCATTCATCCGGAAACACCATATATTTT
>-|TRBV2|TRBJ1-4|TRBD1
CASSRDWGQGFSNEKLFF
TGTGCCAGCAGTCGAGATTGGGGACAGGGATTTTCTAATGAAAAACTGTTTTTT
>-|TRBV1|TRBJ2-7|-
CTSSQATSGPTYEQYF
TGCACCAGCAGCCAAGCCACTAGCGGACCAACCTACGAGCAGTACTTC
>-|TRBV11-1|TRBJ2-6|-
CASSPYGANVLTF
TGTGCCAGCAGCCCTTATGGGGCCAACGTCCTGACTTTC
>-|TRBV27|TRBJ2-3|-
CASSGDWADTQYF
TGTGCCAGTTCGGGAGATTGGGCAGATACGCAGTATTTT
>once|TRBV30|TRBJ2-1|TRBD2
CASGTYNEQFF
TGTGCTAGCGGGACCTACAATGAGCAGTTCTTC
>-|TRBV5-4|TRBJ1-5|-
CASSLGGHLSNQPQHF
TGTGCCAGCAGCTTGGGCGGACACCTTAGCAATCAGCCCCAGCATTTT
>-|TRBV5-1|TRBJ2-2|-
CASSLVTDTNTGELFF
TGCGCCAGCAGCTTGGTGACAGATACGAACACCGGGGAGCTGTTTTTT
>-|TRBV10-3|TRBJ1-1|TRBD1
CAAQGDRENTEAFF
TGTGCCGCCCAAGGGGACAGGGAGAACACTGAAGCTTTCTTT
>-|TRBV3-1/TRBV3-2|TRBJ1-1|-
CASSLGINTEAFF
TGTGCCAGCAGCCTCGGGATTAACACTGAAGCTTTCTTT
>-|TRBV5-8|TRBJ2-6|-
CASSSFRDSASGANVLTF
TGTGCCAGCAGCTCTTTTAGGGACTCAGCCTCTGGGGCCAACGTCCTGACTTTC
>-|TRBV19|TRBJ2-2|TRBD1
CASAYRGTGELFF
TGTGCCAGTGCTTACAGGGGGACCGGGGAGCTGTTTTTT
>-|TRBV5-1|TRBJ2-1|-
CASSLVGSSYNEQFF
TGCGCCAGCAGCTTGGTCGGGAGCTCCTACAATGAGCAGTTCTTC
>-|TRBV12-5|TRBJ2-5|-
CASGLDRATQYF
TGTGCTAGTGGTTTGGACAGGGCGACCCAGTACTTC
>-|TRBV7-6|TRBJ2-1|TRBD2
CASSFTSGDYNEQFF
TGTGCCAGCAGCTTCACTAGCGGGGATTACAATGAGCAGTTCTTC
>-|TRBV3-1/TRBV3-2|TRBJ2-5|-
CASSQSGEETQYF
TGTGCCAGCAGCCAAAGCGGAGAAGAGACCCAGTACTTC
>-|TRBV5-1|TRBJ2-3|TRBD1
CASSARQGGVTDTQYF
TGCGCCAGCAGCGCCCGACAGGGGGGCGTCACAGATACGCAGTATTTT
>-|TRBV6-5|TRBJ1-2|-
CASQPRRIDNYGYTF
TGTGCCAGCCAACCCCGGCGGATCGATAACTATGGCTACACCTTC
>-|TRBV6-4|TRBJ1-3|TRBD1
CASSDYSSGTASGNTIYF
TGTGCCAGCAGTGACTACTCTTCCGGGACAGCATCTGGAAACACCATATATTTT
>-|TRBV11-3|TRBJ2-1|-
CASSLSGSVSGSYNEQFF
TGTGCCAGCAGCTTATCCGGCTCCGTAAGCGGCTCCTACAATGAGCAGTTCTTC
>-|TRBV5-8|TRBJ2-7|TRBD2
CASSRLAGAPYEQYF
TGTGCCAGCAGCCGACTAGCGGGAGCCCCCTACGAGCAGTACTTC
>-|TRBV6-5|TRBJ2-2|-
CASSSRAANTGELFF
TGTGCCAGCAGTTCGAGGGCTGCGAACACCGGGGAGCTGTTTTTT
>-|TRBV2|TRBJ2-7|-
CASTGFFTYEQYF
TGTGCCAGCACAGGGTTTTTCACCTACGAGCAGTACTTC
>-|TRBV3-1/TRBV3-2|TRBJ1-6|-
CASSQGDRTYSPLHF
TGTGCCAGCAGCCAAGGTGACAGGACATATTCACCCCTCCACTTT
>-|TRBV9|TRBJ1-5|-
CASSVGQYSNQPQHF
TGTGCCAGCAGCGTCGGACAGTACAGCAATCAGCCCCAGCATTTT
>-|TRBV5-4|TRBJ2-7|TRBD1
CASSMDRGSYEQYF
TGTGCCAGCAGTATGGACAGGGGCTCCTACGAGCAGTACTTC
>-|TRBV25-1|TRBJ2-1|TRBD2
CASSERTSPNNEQFF
TGTGCCAGCAGTGAAAGGACTAGCCCGAACAATGAGCAGTTCTTC
>once|TRBV7-9|TRBJ2-3|TRBD2
CASSLRLAGETDTQYF
TGTGCCAGCAGCTTGCGACTAGCGGGAGAAACAGATACGCAGTATTTT
>-|TRBV12-3/TRBV12-4|TRBJ2-7|-
CASRSTETYEQYF
TGTGCCAGCAGATCGACAGAGACCTACGAGCAGTACTTC
>once|TRBV9|TRBJ2-7|-
CASSVVPSSYEQYF
TGTGCCAGCAGCGTAGTACCCAGCTCCTACGAGCAGTACTTC
>-|TRBV5-4|TRBJ2-1|TRBD2
CASSSGTSGRNEQFF
TGTGCCAGCAGCTCAGGAACTAGCGGGAGGAATGAGCAGTTCTTC
>-|TRBV15|TRBJ2-7|TRBD2
CATSEIARGGDEQYF
TGTGCCACCAGCGAAATAGCAAGGGGAGGGGACGAGCAGTACTTC
>-|TRBV18|TRBJ2-1|TRBD2
CASSPPLLAGGPNFGSYNEQFF
TGTGCCAGCTCACCACCGTTACTAGCGGGAGGGCCGAATTTCGGCTCCTACAATGAGCAGTTCTTC
>-|TRBV4-1|TRBJ2-7|-
CASSQAPTSAYEQYF
TGCGCCAGCAGCCAAGCTCCAACAAGTGCCTACGAGCAGTACTTC
>-|TRBV28|TRBJ2-5|TRBD2
CASSFGGLAGGTQETQYF
TGTGCCAGCAGTTTCGGGGGACTAGCGGGAGGTACCCAAGAGACCCAGTACTTC
>-|TRBV19|TRBJ2-7|-
CASSRAGLYEQYF
TGTGCCAGTAGTCGGGCGGGGCTTTACGAGCAGTACTTC
>-|TRBV7-6|TRBJ2-1|-
CASSLAPVGGNEQFF
TGTGCCAGCAGCTTAGCTCCCGTTGGGGGGAATGAGCAGTTCTTC
>-|TRBV7-3|TRBJ1-1|-
CASSLNGQSEAFF
TGTGCCAGCAGCTTAAATGGACAGTCTGAAGCTTTCTTT
>-|TRBV27|TRBJ1-1|-
CASRVAGTRHTEAFF
TGTGCCAGCAGGGTTGCCGGGACACGACACACTGAAGCTTTCTTT
>-|TRBV10-3|TRBJ1-1|-
CATGGNGNTEAFF
TGTGCCACCGGGGGTAATGGGAACACTGAAGCTTTCTTT
>-|TRBV6-6|TRBJ2-7|TRBD2
CASRNRREGGEQYF
TGTGCCAGCAGAAATAGGCGGGAGGGGGGCGAGCAGTACTTC
>-|TRBV7-2|TRBJ1-1|-
CASSSQLLPGTEAFF
TGTGCCAGCAGCTCCCAACTGCTACCGGGGACTGAAGCTTTCTTT
>once|TRBV7-9|TRBJ2-5|-
CASSPPLEETQYF
TGTGCCAGCAGCCCCCCCTTGGAGGAGACCCAGTACTTC
>-|TRBV6-5|TRBJ2-1|TRBD2
CASSWLAGEVDEQFF
TGTGCCAGCAGCTGGCTAGCGGGAGAGGTTGATGAGCAGTTCTTC
>-|TRBV6-5|TRBJ1-2|-
CASRRDGGGYTF
TGTGCCAGCCGACGGGATGGAGGTGGCTACACCTTC
>many|TRBV7-6|TRBJ2-1|TRBD2
CASTPRREAGSNEQFF
TGTGCCAGCACCCCCCGAAGGGAAGCGGGATCCAATGAGCAGTTCTTC
>-|TRBV6-5|TRBJ2-1|TRBD1
CASSLTGGYNEQFF
TGTGCCAGCAGTCTTACAGGGGGCTACAATGAGCAGTTCTTC
>-|TRBV19|TRBJ1-1|-
CASRDFRGGTEAFF
TGTGCCAGTAGAGACTTCAGGGGCGGCACTGAAGCTTTCTTT
>-|TRBV10-3|TRBJ1-2|TRBD1
CAISRSGTGGGVDYGYTF
TGTGCCATCAGTCGTTCCGGGACAGGGGGGGGAGTTGACTATGGCTACACCTTC
>few|TRBV4-1|TRBJ2-1|TRBD2
CASSEGLAGYNEQFF
TGCGCCAGCAGCGAGGGACTAGCGGGATACAATGAGCAGTTCTTC
>-|TRBV6-6|TRBJ1-4|-
CASRPQAATNEKLFF
TGTGCCAGCAGACCCCAAGCCGCAACTAATGAAAAACTGTTTTTT
>-|TRBV7-6|TRBJ2-1|TRBD2
CASSTRTPREGGYNEQFF
TGTGCCAGCAGCACCCGTACCCCACGGGAGGGCGGGTACAATGAGCAGTTCTTC
>few|TRBV6-5|TRBJ2-5|TRBD2
CASSSEAGEETQYF
TGTGCCAGCAGTTCGGAAGCGGGGGAAGAGACCCAGTACTTC
>-|TRBV5-1|TRBJ2-2|-
CASSDSLLANTGELFF
TGCGCCAGCAGCGACTCGTTACTCGCGAACACCGGGGAGCTGTTTTTT
>-|TRBV1|TRBJ2-2|-
CTSSQTSGRTPTGELFF
TGCACCAGCAGCCAGACTAGCGGGAGAACCCCCACCGGGGAGCTGTTTTTT
>-|TRBV19|TRBJ2-1|-
CASRTQGSDEQFF
TGTGCCAGTAGAACACAGGGTTCCGATGAGCAGTTCTTC
>once|TRBV14|TRBJ2-1|TRBD2
CASSLMPGLADNEQFF
TGTGCCAGCAGCCTTATGCCCGGACTAGCGGACAATGAGCAGTTCTTC